This TCR beta chain was retrieved from a study of blood T cell repertoires in COVID-19. The overall study: The cDNA or gDNA used as material had been derived from T cells, B-cell-depleted T cells, or PBMCs.

Germline assignment: CDR1 SQVTM and CDR2 ANQGSEA. The J segment lost 3 bases and the V segment lost 4 bases, leaving 1 base of the junction unmatched. The CDR3 is 12 residues long. In the authors' workflow: Reference gene primer amplification yielded estimated nucleated cell counts. Sequencing was performed with immunoSEQ multiplex PCR; in TCRdb, only in-frame clones are kept and a portion is missing. That table supplies the V and J calls and clone size; D and trimming were determined from the DNA. Of about 120,000 clones listed, about three quarters are singletons. Material: peripheral blood. The TCR sequence derives from a human donor with acute or convalescent COVID-19. The donor label of this sample is uncertain. The rearrangement joins TRBV29-1 to TRBJ1-2; 8 bases agree with TRBD1. In nucleotides, the CDR3 is TGCAGCGTTGTGACAGGGGACTATGGCTACACCTTC. Protein: CSVVTGDYGYTF.